This TCR beta chain stems from a study of T cells in localized non-small cell lung cancer. Study findings and constraints: The study detected a median approximately 57 of the top 100 tumor clones in adjacent lung. With higher T cell density in blood came longer overall survival. It was uninvolved adjacent lung that showed the highest T cell clonality, exceeding tumor.

V lost 5 bases and J 2 bases, leaving 7 bases between the germline ends. Germline assignment: CDR1 MNHEY and CDR2 SMNVEV (reference sequence). The CDR3 has 13 residues. This clone was seen a single time. Its target is not known. Libraries were prepared by immunoSEQ multiplex PCR; TCRdb keeps only in-frame clonotypes and omits some of them. The repertoire holds around 26,000 clones, with approximately 81% as singletons. The source material was peripheral blood, sampled before any cancer treatment. The sequence was collected from a man aged 40-75 years with stage III squamous cell lung carcinoma. The gene calls are TRBV27 and TRBJ1-5, with D unresolved. In nucleotides, the CDR3 is TGTGCCAGCAGTCCGGTTGGCAATCAGCCCCAGCATTTT. It translates to CASSPVGNQPQHF.